There are a few counts of the clone carrying this TCR beta chain. As yet, its antigen is unknown. Preparation of the TCRbeta library was carried out with unique molecular identifiers. A single record per CDR3 protein comes from TCRdb applying MiXCR to the PCR reads. This sample carries tens of thousands of distinct CDR3 sequences, around 50% of them seen once, and the ten largest clones take 30% to 40%. This sample is part of a study of T-cell reconstitution after alpha-beta-depleted transplantation in children. General study results and limits: T-cell counts and diversity at one year post-transplant came mainly from newly produced T cells. In some patients, recipient T cells and intrathymic progenitors surviving conditioning explained high day-60 diversity. Where alpha-beta T cells came from about two months after transplant was reportedly several hundred expanded graft clones.

From germline, CDR1 is SGHTA and CDR2 FQGNSA. V lost 1 base and J 1 base, leaving 16 bases between the germline ends. This CDR3 spans 17 amino acids. The receptor comes from a boy under two years old with SCID, due to receive a stem cell transplant. The V gene is TRBV7-2, the J gene TRBJ1-1; D not certain. The sample in question was peripheral blood, obtained before TCRalphabeta/CD19-depleted stem cell transplant. Here the CDR3 reads CASSLVELVLGNTEAFF. As DNA, the CDR3 is TGTGCCAGCAGCTTAGTCGAGTTGGTGTTGGGGAACACTGAAGCTTTCTTT.